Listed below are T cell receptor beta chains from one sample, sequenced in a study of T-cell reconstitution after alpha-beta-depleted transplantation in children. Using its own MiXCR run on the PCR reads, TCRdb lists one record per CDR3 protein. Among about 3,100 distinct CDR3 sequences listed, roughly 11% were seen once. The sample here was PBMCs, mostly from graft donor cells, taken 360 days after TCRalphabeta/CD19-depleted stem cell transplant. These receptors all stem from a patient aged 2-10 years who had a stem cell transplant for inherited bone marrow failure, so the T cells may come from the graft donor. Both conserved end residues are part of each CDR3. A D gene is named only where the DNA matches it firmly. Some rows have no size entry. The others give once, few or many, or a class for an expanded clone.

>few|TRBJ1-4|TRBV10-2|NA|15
CASSDSGDPNEKLFF
TGCGCCAGCAGTGATTCGGGGGACCCGAATGAAAAACTGTTTTTT
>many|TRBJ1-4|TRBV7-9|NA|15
CASSPGRTWGEKLFF
TGTGCCAGCAGCCCAGGGCGCACCTGGGGTGAAAAACTGTTTTTT
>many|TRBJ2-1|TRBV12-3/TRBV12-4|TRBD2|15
CASSLSSGEGNEQFF
TGTGCCAGCAGTTTATCTAGCGGCGAGGGGAATGAGCAGTTCTTC
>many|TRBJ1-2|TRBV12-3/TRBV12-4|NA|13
CASSPPGGPGCTF
TGTGCCAGCAGTCCCCCGGGGGGGCCTGGCTGCACCTTC
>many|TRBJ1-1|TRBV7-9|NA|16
CASSPLRGRRHRGAFF
TGTGCCAGCAGCCCCCTCCGCGGACGGAGGCATCGGGGAGCTTTCTTT
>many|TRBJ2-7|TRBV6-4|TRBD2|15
CASSDLSGSEYEQYF
TGTGCCAGCAGTGATCTTAGCGGGAGTGAATACGAGCAGTACTTC
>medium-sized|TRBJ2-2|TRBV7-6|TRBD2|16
CASSLRLADHTGELFF
TGTGCCAGCAGCTTGAGACTAGCGGACCACACCGGGGAGCTGTTTTTT
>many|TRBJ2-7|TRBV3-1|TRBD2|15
CASSQVLAGLYEQYF
TGTGCCAGCAGCCAAGTACTAGCGGGACTCTACGAGCAGTACTTC
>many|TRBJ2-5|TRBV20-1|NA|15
CSARDDVGTGETQYF
TGCAGTGCTAGAGATGACGTAGGGACGGGAGAGACCCAGTACTTC
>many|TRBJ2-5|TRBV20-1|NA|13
CSARDQARETQYF
TGCAGTGCTAGAGATCAAGCGAGAGAGACCCAGTACTTC
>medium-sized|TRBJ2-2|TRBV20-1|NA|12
CSARTYTGELFF
TGCAGTGCTAGGACTTACACCGGGGAGCTGTTTTTT
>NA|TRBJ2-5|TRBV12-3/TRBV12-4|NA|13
CASSLQGKETQYF
TGTGCCAGCAGTTTACAGGGAAAAGAGACCCAGTACTTC
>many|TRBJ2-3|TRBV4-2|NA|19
CASSQEFGQGLANTDTQYF
TGTGCCAGCAGCCAAGAATTTGGGCAAGGGCTAGCCAACACAGATACGCAGTATTTT
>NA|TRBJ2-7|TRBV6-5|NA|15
CASSYSRWGEDEQYF
TGTGCCAGCAGTTACTCCCGTTGGGGAGAGGACGAGCAGTACTTC
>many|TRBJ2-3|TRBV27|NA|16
CASSPRWDRSTDTQYF
TGTGCCAGCAGCCCTAGATGGGACCGAAGCACAGATACGCAGTATTTT